The T cell receptor (beta chain) described here comes from a study of cytomegalovirus exposure and HLA in healthy donors. PCR primers comprised 60 Vbeta and 13 Jbeta primers. How the authors handled the data: Later analysis identified approximately 88 million unique TCR beta chains, about 10 million shared. Measured with immunoSEQ multiplex PCR; TCRdb has only the in-frame clones, and not every one. The V and J calls and clone size come from that table; D and trimming were worked out from the DNA. The sample records 80,000 or so clones, under 80% being singletons. Germline CDR1 reads ENHRY; CDR2 reads SYGVKD. This CDR3 has 15 amino acids. The ends lost 4 bases at V and 9 bases at J; junction bases unmatched: 5.

The TCR comes from a male donor in good health and CMV-seropositive. Input material: PBMCs. This chain links TRBV10-3 with TRBJ2-1, with 14 nucleotides matching TRBD2. CDR3 DNA sequence: TGTGCCATCAGTGTTGGGACTAGCGGGAGTGGTGAGCAGTTCTTC. Amino acids: CAISVGTSGSGEQFF.